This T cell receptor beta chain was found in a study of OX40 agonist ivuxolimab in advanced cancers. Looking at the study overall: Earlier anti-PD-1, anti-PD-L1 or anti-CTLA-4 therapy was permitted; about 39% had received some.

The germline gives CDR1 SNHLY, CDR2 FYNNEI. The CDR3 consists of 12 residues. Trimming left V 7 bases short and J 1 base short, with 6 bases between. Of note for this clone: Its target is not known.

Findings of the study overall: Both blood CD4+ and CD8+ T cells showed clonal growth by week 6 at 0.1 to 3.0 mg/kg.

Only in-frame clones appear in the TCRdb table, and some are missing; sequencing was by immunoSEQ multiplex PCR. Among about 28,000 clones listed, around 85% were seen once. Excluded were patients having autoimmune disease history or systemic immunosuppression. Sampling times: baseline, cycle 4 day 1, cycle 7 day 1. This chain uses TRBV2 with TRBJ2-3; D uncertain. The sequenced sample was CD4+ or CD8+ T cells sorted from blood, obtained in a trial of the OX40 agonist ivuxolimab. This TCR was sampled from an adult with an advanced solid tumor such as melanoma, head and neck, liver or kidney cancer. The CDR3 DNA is TGTGCCAGCATCGGAGGCACAGATACGCAGTATTTT. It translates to CASIGGTDTQYF.